The entry below describes one T cell receptor beta chain. What it recognizes is unknown. Trimming took off 0 bases at V and 5 bases at J, with 14 bases between the two ends. This CDR3 is built from 15 residues. Per the germline V gene, CDR1 is LGHNA and CDR2 is YNFKEQ. This sample was included in a study of cytomegalovirus exposure and HLA in healthy donors. PCR amplification relied on 60 Vbeta primers (plus 13 Jbeta primers). The table came from immunoSEQ multiplex PCR; TCRdb's copy has only in-frame clones and leaves some out. The sample lists about 130,000 clones, approximately 70% occurring once. Notes on the study in general: Researchers counted around 180 TCR beta chains as cytomegalovirus-associated. Of the V segments, some could not be distinguished, including TRBV6-2 and TRBV6-3, and were excluded.

The sequenced sample was PBMCs. This receptor was taken from a man aged 55 to 70 in good health and CMV-seropositive. The V gene is TRBV4-2, the J gene TRBJ2-7, with D possibly being TRBD2 (6 bases). Written as DNA, the CDR3 is TGTGCCAGCAGCCAAGATGGGAGGCACCTTGACGAGCAGTACTTC. Translation gives CASSQDGRHLDEQYF.